Shown below are 25 T cell receptor beta chains from a single sample sequenced in a study of sequential checkpoint blockade in melanoma. Treatment of the sample: randomized to nivolumab then ipilimumab (arm A) or the reverse (arm B). The assay was immunoSEQ multiplex PCR, and TCRdb's table has in-frame clones only and misses some. This table has approximately 9,000 clones, about three fifths appearing once. Specimen: CD8+ T cells sorted from blood (inferred from file names), collected from a patient given nivolumab and ipilimumab in sequence. All receptors come from a human donor with melanoma.

This clone was counted only a few times. V gene TRBV28 combines with J gene TRBJ2-3, with D perhaps matching TRBD2 (6 bases). With 7 bases removed from V and 3 bases from J, the gap between germline ends came to 14 bases. The CDR3 runs 14 residues. Germline-derived CDR1 and CDR2 are MDHEN and SYDVKM. The CDR3 spells CASKAPGETDTQYF. The CDR3 DNA reads as TGTGCCAGCAAAGCCCCGGGGGAGACAGATACGCAGTATTTT.

This chain joins TRBV4-3 and TRBJ2-7; a weak D match, TRBD2 (5 bases). V shed 0 bases and J shed 3 bases, with 9 bases lying between them. Germline lookup yields CDR1 LGHNA and CDR2 YSLEER. The CDR3 covers 14 residues. CDR3 nucleotides: TGCGCCAGCAGCCAAGACCTGGAGGTCTACGAGCAGTACTTC. Encoded protein: CASSQDLEVYEQYF.

This chain uses TRBV6-1 with TRBJ2-5; possible D gene TRBD1, 6 bases. This CDR3 spans 14 amino acids. The ends were cut back, 7 bases at V and 4 bases at J, with 16 bases in the middle. CDR1 and CDR2 (germline): MNHNS, SASEGT. CDR3 bases: TGTGCCAGCACCGATACAGGGTTCCCAGAGACCCAGTACTTC. This gives the protein CASTDTGFPETQYF.

V is TRBV6-4 and J is TRBJ2-3; TRBD2 matches at 9 bases. Germline trimming cut 0 bases from V and 3 bases from J; bases unmatched to any gene: 1. The CDR3 is 15 amino acids. Germline V lookup: CDR1 MRHNA, CDR2 SNTAGT. As DNA, the CDR3 is TGTGCCAGCAGTGACTCGGGACTAGCAACAGATACGCAGTATTTT. This translates into CASSDSGLATDTQYF.

The CDR3 bases are TGTGCCAGCAGTTTATCGGGAGGCCACTACACCTTC. This sequence encodes CASSLSGGHYTF. The rearrangement uses TRBV27 and TRBJ1-2; no definite D call. The CDR3 sequence is 12 residues long. Deletions cut 0 bases from V and 10 bases from J, with 9 bases between. Germline assignment: CDR1 MNHEY and CDR2 SMNVEV (reference sequence).

The chain links TRBV19 to TRBJ2-7; TRBD1 aligns across 11 bases. Per the germline V gene, CDR1 is LNHDA and CDR2 is SQIVND (reference sequence). The CDR3 runs to 14 residues. V lost 7 bases, J lost 2 bases, and 4 bases stayed unmatched. The CDR3 bases are TGTGCCAGTACCCGGACAGGGGGCACCTACGAGCAGTACTTC. Its translation: CASTRTGGTYEQYF.

This clone turned up a few times. The CDR3: CASSFGGSVDTQYF. The CDR3 DNA reads TGTGCCAGCAGTTTCGGGGGGAGCGTGGATACGCAGTATTTT. This rearrangement joins TRBV28 to TRBJ2-3; 7 bases match TRBD2. CDR1 and CDR2 from the germline V gene are MDHEN and SYDVKM. The CDR3 runs to 14 residues. Unmatched junction bases numbered 6, after V lost 3 bases and J lost 6 bases.

The V gene is TRBV28, the J gene TRBJ1-6; 8 nucleotides line up with TRBD1. CDR3 length equals 16 residues. Germline lookup yields CDR1 MDHEN and CDR2 SYDVKM. The junction had 8 bases not matched to a gene; V was cut back by 3 bases and J by 7 bases. The CDR3 reads CASSFPQGATNSPLHF. CDR3 nucleotides: TGTGCCAGCAGTTTTCCCCAGGGGGCGACCAATTCACCCCTCCACTTT.

J is TRBJ2-1 and V is TRBV5-4; TRBD2 might be the D (5 bases). This CDR3 region has 16 residues. V lost 2 bases, J lost 0 bases, and 12 bases lay in between. Germline CDR1 and CDR2: SGHNT and YYREEE (reference sequence). CDR3 sequence (DNA): TGTGCCAGCAGCTTAATTGGGGAGAGCTCCTACAATGAGCAGTTCTTC. It specifies CASSLIGESSYNEQFF.

The gene calls are TRBV7-6 and TRBJ2-3; TRBD1 matches 7 bases. The CDR3 has 16 amino acids. The germline CDR1 and CDR2 sequences are SGHVS and FNYEAQ. Unmatched junction bases numbered 8, after V lost 5 bases and J lost 0 bases. CDR3 residues: CASSPGQRTSTDTQYF. The CDR3, as DNA: TGTGCCAGCAGCCCGGGACAGCGTACTAGCACAGATACGCAGTATTTT.

The genes are TRBV28 and TRBJ2-3, with TRBD2 matching over 8 bases. V dropped 2 bases and J dropped 3; count of bases not matched to a gene: 7. The CDR3 is made up of 16 amino acids. Germline V gene lookup returns CDR1 MDHEN and CDR2 SYDVKM. CDR3 sequence: CASSLIGGRSTDTQYF. The CDR3 DNA is TGTGCCAGCAGTTTAATTGGCGGGAGGTCGACAGATACGCAGTATTTT.

With respect to this clone: This may be a read error: a much more frequent sequence differs by one nucleotide. The V gene is TRBV16, the J gene TRBJ2-7, with TRBD1 as a possible D gene (6 bases). The CDR3 totals 15 residues. CDR1 and CDR2 (germline): KGHSY, FQNENV. The DNA for the CDR3 is TGTGCCAGCAGCCAATCCCCCAGGGGCGACTACGAGCGGTACTTC. Protein product: CASSQSPRGDYERYF.

The chain carries TRBV9 and TRBJ2-1; 11 bases line up with TRBD2. V lost 4 bases, J lost 5 bases, and 2 bases stayed unmatched. The V gene's germline CDR1 is SGDLS and CDR2 YYNGEE. This CDR3 region has 14 residues. The CDR3 region has the DNA TGTGCCAGCAGCACTAGCGGGGGAAACAATGAGCAGTTCTTC. Amino acids: CASSTSGGNNEQFF.

The rearrangement uses TRBV29-1 and TRBJ2-3; weak D call: TRBD2 (5 bases). Germline V CDR1 and CDR2: SQVTM, ANQGSEA. Trimming removed 3 bases from V and 1 base from J, with 14 bases in between. The CDR3 contains 15 residues. CDR3 protein: CSVDYGERGTDTQYF. CDR3 DNA: TGCAGCGTTGATTACGGGGAAAGGGGCACAGATACGCAGTATTTT.

J is TRBJ2-3 and V is TRBV7-2; D possibly corresponds to TRBD1 (6 bases). Trimming pared 0 bases from V and 6 bases from J, leaving 13 bases between. The germline V gene encodes CDR1 SGHTA and CDR2 FQGNSA. The CDR3 is 15 amino acids. The CDR3 protein is CASSLAGAHGDTQYF. DNA of the CDR3: TGTGCCAGCAGCTTAGCGGGGGCCCACGGGGATACGCAGTATTTT.

This clone was seen a single time. The chain combines TRBV5-1 with TRBJ2-7, with D possibly TRBD1 on 6 matching bases. With 4 bases removed from V and 5 bases from J, the gap between germline ends came to 13 bases. Per germline, CDR1 SGHRS and CDR2 YFSETQ. This CDR3 is built from 13 residues. CDR3 nucleotide sequence: TGCGCCAGCAGCCCGCCGTCAGGGGACGAGCAGTACTTC. This codes for CASSPPSGDEQYF.

The chain employs TRBV27 and TRBJ1-2; 9 bases line up with TRBD1. The V segment lost 3 bases and the J segment 7 bases; nucleotides outside the gene matches: 6. Per the germline V gene, CDR1 is MNHEY and CDR2 is SMNVEV (reference sequence). This CDR3 has 14 residues. The CDR3 protein is CASSFGQGIFGYTF. CDR3 DNA sequence: TGTGCCAGCAGTTTTGGACAGGGGATTTTTGGCTACACCTTC.

The rearrangement uses TRBV7-8 and TRBJ2-5, with D unclear. Germline loops: CDR1 SGHVS, CDR2 FQNEAQ. The V gene lost 3 bases and the J gene lost 5 bases, with 7 bases spanning the gap. This CDR3 has 12 amino acids. CDR3 protein: CASSFLGETQYF. DNA of the CDR3: TGTGCCAGCAGCTTTCTGGGCGAGACCCAGTACTTC.

The genes are TRBV27 and TRBJ1-5; no clear D gene. Germline lookup yields CDR1 MNHEY and CDR2 SMNVEV (reference sequence). Trimming cost V 1 base and J 8 bases, with 9 bases left between them. The CDR3 runs to 13 residues. In DNA form, the CDR3 reads TGTGCCAGCAGTTTATTGGGAGTTAAGCCCCAGCATTTT. This translates into CASSLLGVKPQHF.

The chain has TRBV6-6 and TRBJ2-7, with 9 bases matching TRBD1. The CDR3 totals 14 residues. The germline CDR1 and CDR2 sequences are MNHNY and SVGAGI (reference sequence). J lost 3 bases, V lost 6 bases, and 6 bases had no gene match. The CDR3 reads CASRLPGQGYEQYF. The CDR3 coding sequence is TGTGCCAGCAGACTACCGGGACAGGGCTACGAGCAGTACTTC.

The sample holds a few counts of this clone. This chain connects TRBV7-2 to TRBJ2-7; a possible D gene is TRBD2 (6 bases). The CDR3 is 16 residues long. The germline V gene has CDR1 SGHTA and CDR2 FQGNSA. V shed 2 bases and J shed 6 bases, with 20 bases lying between them. The CDR3 sequence is CASSLTAGRRRGEQYF. The CDR3 nucleotides read TGTGCCAGCAGCTTAACTGCAGGGAGGAGGAGGGGCGAGCAGTACTTC.

The chain recombines TRBV4-2 with TRBJ2-3, with 8 bases identical to TRBD1. The CDR3 is 17 residues long. Germline loops: CDR1 LGHNA, CDR2 YNFKEQ. V shed 0 bases, J shed 2 bases, and the junction held 7 bases outside the gene matches. The CDR3 protein is CASSQDPPGQATDTQYF. The CDR3 DNA sequence: TGTGCCAGCAGCCAAGACCCTCCGGGACAGGCCACAGATACGCAGTATTTT.

J is TRBJ1-1 and V is TRBV10-3; TRBD1 is a possible D gene (6 bases). V lost 4 bases, J lost 5 bases, and 11 bases lay in between. Per germline, CDR1 ENHRY and CDR2 SYGVKD. The CDR3 is 13 residues long. CDR3 region: CAISATGSTEAFF. The CDR3 DNA reads as TGTGCCATCAGTGCTACAGGGAGTACTGAAGCTTTCTTT.

Turning to this clone: A junction end diverges from the germline sequence, so it may reflect a read error. The chain combines TRBV4-1 with TRBJ1-4; 10 nucleotides agree with TRBD1. The CDR3 sequence is 17 residues long. The germline CDR1 and CDR2 sequences are MGHRA and YSYEKL. CDR3: CASSDRDRGETTEKLFF. The CDR3 region has the DNA TGCGCCAGCAGCGACCGGGACAGGGGAGAGACTACTGAAAAACTGTTTTTT.

As to this clone: One end of the junction varies from germline; a read error may be responsible. This rearrangement joins TRBV28 to TRBJ2-7; 11 bases align to TRBD1. Germline V CDR1 and CDR2: MDHEN, SYDVKM. This CDR3 comprises 16 residues. CDR3 sequence (DNA): TGTGCCGGCAGTTTGCCCGGGACAGGGGGGGCCTGGGAGCAGTACTTC. Translation: CAGSLPGTGGAWEQYF.